This entry describes one T cell receptor (beta chain). Its antigen remains unknown. Trimming left V 6 bases short and J 6 bases short, with 17 bases between. The CDR3 is made up of 15 amino acids. CDR1 is SSHAT, CDR2 FNYEAQ, per germline (reference sequence). A template switching step contributed a universal primer site, while unique molecular identifiers were present in the cDNA. A single record per CDR3 protein comes from TCRdb applying MiXCR to the 5' RACE reads. The data show approximately 350,000 distinct CDR3 sequences, about 12% seen once. This sample is part of a study of identical twins. Study-wide findings and caveats: There was more out-of-frame TCR alpha sharing in monozygotic twins than models estimated. Zero-insertion analyses were open to partial confounding by invariant MAIT and iNKT cells.

This same sample was also part of a study on yellow fever vaccine responses in identical twins.

The sample taken for sequencing was CD8+ T cells sorted from blood. The chain joins TRBV7-7 to TRBJ2-2; a weak D match, TRBD2 (7 bases). This sequence originates from a woman younger than 35 in good health. In DNA, the CDR3 is TGTGCCAGCAGTTCCCTTGTGGGGGGGCCCGGGGAGCTGTTTTTT. This sequence encodes CASSSLVGGPGELFF.